A selection of T cell receptor beta chains follows, all from one sample in a study of cytomegalovirus exposure and HLA in healthy donors. This table comes from immunoSEQ multiplex PCR, and its TCRdb copy is limited to in-frame clones, with some not included. The table shows 150,000 to 200,000 clones, with approximately 80% occurring only once. Sequenced input: PBMCs. Receptor source: a young man in good health and CMV-seropositive. Both conserved end residues are part of each CDR3. The D gene is left open where the match is weak. Not every row has a clone size; where given, it reads once, few, many or a size class.

clone_size	d_call	v_call	j_call	cdr3_nt	cdr3_aa
few	-	TRBV6-5	TRBJ1-1	TGTGCCAGCGACTACGGGGGGTGGAACACTGAAGCTTTCTTT	CASDYGGWNTEAFF
-	TRBD1	TRBV19	TRBJ1-1	TGTGCCAGTACCCTACAGGGGGGTGAAGCTTTCTTT	CASTLQGGEAFF
-	TRBD1	TRBV6-1	TRBJ1-6	TGTGCCATCACACCGGGACAGTATAATTCACCCCTCCACTTT	CAITPGQYNSPLHF
-	-	TRBV4-3	TRBJ1-1	TGCGCCAGCAGCCAAGATGCAAGGGCCCAGCGGGCTTTCTTT	CASSQDARAQRAFF
-	-	TRBV4-1	TRBJ2-7	TGCGCCAGCAGCCAAGCACAGGGCTACGAGCAGTACTTC	CASSQAQGYEQYF
-	TRBD1	TRBV28	TRBJ2-2	TGTGCCAGCAGTTATGCGGTAACGGTCGGGACAGAAAACACCGGGGAGCTGTTTTTT	CASSYAVTVGTENTGELFF
-	TRBD2	TRBV7-2	TRBJ2-3	TGTGCCAGCAGTACGGGACTAGCGGGAAGGGCAGATACGCAGTATTTT	CASSTGLAGRADTQYF
-	TRBD1	TRBV30	TRBJ1-1	TGTGCCTGGAGTCAGGGGGGCACTGAAGCTTTCTTT	CAWSQGGTEAFF
-	-	TRBV2	TRBJ2-7	TGTGCCAGCAGTGAAGGGACAGTCTACTACGAGCAGTACTTC	CASSEGTVYYEQYF
-	-	TRBV12-5	TRBJ2-7	TGTGCTAGTGGTTTGGTCACGGGTCGGTCGCCGTTGGCCCCCTCCTACGAGCAGTACTTC	CASGLVTGRSPLAPSYEQYF
-	TRBD1	TRBV15	TRBJ1-2	TGTGCCACCAGCAGAGAAACCTCTACTATTACCGGGACAGGAGAGAGCTACACCTTC	CATSRETSTITGTGESYTF
-	-	TRBV5-4	TRBJ1-1	TGTGCCAGCAGCTCAGGGATAAACACTGAAGCTTTCTTT	CASSSGINTEAFF
-	TRBD2	TRBV5-4	TRBJ2-1	TGTGCCAGCAGGGCCGGGACTAGCGGGAGGGATGAGCAGTTCTTC	CASRAGTSGRDEQFF
-	TRBD2	TRBV7-3	TRBJ2-5	TGTGCCAGCAGCCTTGCTTCGGGAGGAGGCCAAGAGACCCAGTACTTC	CASSLASGGGQETQYF
-	-	TRBV5-1	TRBJ2-1	TGCGCCAGCAGCCTCCGCATCTATAACAATGAGCAGTTCTTC	CASSLRIYNNEQFF
-	-	TRBV7-9	TRBJ2-7	TGTGCCAGCAGCCCTATTCATAGCGGCTACGAGCAGTACTTC	CASSPIHSGYEQYF
-	-	TRBV28	TRBJ1-2	TGTGCCAGCAGTGCCATCACAGGGAACTATGGCTACACCTTC	CASSAITGNYGYTF
once	TRBD1	TRBV6-1	TRBJ1-2	TGTGCCAGCAGTGAAGATAGACAGGGGAGAGGCTACACCTTC	CASSEDRQGRGYTF
-	TRBD2	TRBV2	TRBJ2-1	TGTGCCAGCAGTGTTGGACTAGCGGGGGGGATTGCGCAGTTCTTC	CASSVGLAGGIAQFF
-	TRBD1	TRBV28	TRBJ1-4	TGTGCCAGCAGTTACTGGGACAGGGTGGGCGAAAAACTGTTTTTT	CASSYWDRVGEKLFF
-	TRBD1	TRBV4-1	TRBJ2-1	TGCGCCAGCAGCCGGCAGACAGGGGGCTCATACAATGAGCAGTTCTTC	CASSRQTGGSYNEQFF
-	TRBD1	TRBV28	TRBJ2-5	TGTGCCAGCAGAGGGAACGGGGACAGGGGGCGAGGGGAGACCCAGTACTTC	CASRGNGDRGRGETQYF
-	TRBD1	TRBV7-2	TRBJ2-1	TGTGCCAGCAGCAACAACAACAGGGGGCGGCCCTACAATGAGCAGTTCTTC	CASSNNNRGRPYNEQFF
-	TRBD2	TRBV27	TRBJ2-2	TGTGCCAGCAGTTTATCCTGGGTCGGACTAGCGGGAGGGCCGACCGGGGAGCTGTTTTTT	CASSLSWVGLAGGPTGELFF
-	TRBD1	TRBV28	TRBJ1-5	TGTGCCAGCAGTGAACAGGGGAAAAGCAATCAGCCCCAGCATTTT	CASSEQGKSNQPQHF
-	-	TRBV27	TRBJ2-7	TGTGCCAGCAGTTTTTCCAGGGGGGACTACGAGCAGTACTTC	CASSFSRGDYEQYF
-	TRBD1	TRBV6-4	TRBJ2-7	TGTGCCAGCAACAGGACAGGGGTCAACGAGCAGTACTTC	CASNRTGVNEQYF
-	TRBD2	TRBV9	TRBJ2-3	TGTGCCAGCAGCCCCCTGACTAGCGCCACAGATACGCAGTATTTT	CASSPLTSATDTQYF
-	TRBD1	TRBV6-5	TRBJ1-3	TGTGCCAGCAGTTCCGCCAGAGGACAGGGAAGAAACACCATATATTTT	CASSSARGQGRNTIYF